This TCR beta chain originates from a study of CD8 T cells in Susac syndrome. CD8+ and CD4+ T cells from blood underwent TCR beta sequencing. The authors negatively isolated CD8+ and CD4+ T cells and FACS-enriched TEMRA cells. CDR3 length: 14 amino acids. Deletions cut 6 bases from V and 1 base from J, with 15 bases between. Germline CDR1 SQVTM, CDR2 ANQGSEA. Random-hexamer reverse transcription was applied to roughly 0.45 to 1 ug RNA. The amplification used immunoSEQ multiplex PCR on TCR beta CDR3; it spanned 54 Vbeta and 13 Jbeta. TCRdb itself ran the immunoSEQ multiplex PCR reads through MiXCR, one entry per CDR3 protein. The table includes some 150,000 distinct CDR3 sequences, roughly 94% detected once.

This TCR came from a human donor in good health. V usage is TRBV29-1 and J usage is TRBJ1-1, with D perhaps TRBD1 (6 bases). Sequenced material: CD4+ T cells from PBMCs. The CDR3 is CSVGIGGGNTEAFF. The DNA for the CDR3 is TGCAGCGTCGGAATAGGGGGTGGGAACACTGAAGCTTTCTTT.